The present TCR beta chain was sequenced within a study of T cells after yellow fever vaccination. Findings and limits, study-wide: Reappearing after the booster were most of the clones from primary vaccination (less than 97% CD4, approximately 89% CD8). Although most clonotypes did not, a small share appeared in both CD4 and CD8 compartments.

Between the trimmed V and J ends, which lost 4 bases and 1 base, there was a span of 11 bases. This CDR3 comprises 14 residues. CDR1 is SGHRS and CDR2 is YFSETQ in the germline V gene. 5'RACE template switching generated TCR cDNA, adding a universal primer site and UMIs. TCRdb passed the 5' RACE reads through MiXCR, listing each CDR3 protein once. Of roughly 320,000 distinct CDR3 sequences in the sample, around a tenth are singletons; the top ten hold about 3%. Of note for this clonotype: What it recognizes is unknown.

The sequence derives from a man aged 18 to 30 who received the YFV17D yellow fever vaccine. The chain employs TRBV5-1 and TRBJ1-1, with a tentative D call TRBD1 (6 bases). Sample: CD4+ T cells sorted from PBMCs, taken 45 days after the yellow fever booster vaccination. CDR3 DNA sequence: TGCGCCAGCAGCCCGGACAGACAGAACACTGAAGCTTTCTTT. Its protein is CASSPDRQNTEAFF.